Below, 5 T cell receptor beta chains from the same sample are listed, as sequenced in a study of T cell changes during pregnancy in multiple sclerosis. Assay: immunoSEQ multiplex PCR; the TCRdb copy retains only in-frame clones and omits some. Counted here are about 89,000 clones, under 95% occurring once; the ten biggest clones make up less than 2.5%. The specimen was peripheral blood, collected after pregnancy. The source is a female donor in good health, enrolled as a control in a pregnancy study.

The CDR3 here is CASSGSGDRAGQPQHF. The CDR3 coding sequence is TGTGCCAGTAGTGGGTCAGGAGACAGGGCGGGTCAGCCCCAGCATTTT. This chain links TRBV19 with TRBJ1-5, with 7 bases lining up with TRBD1. The trim removed 5 bases at V and 6 bases at J, leaving 13 bases unmatched. CDR1 is LNHDA and CDR2 is SQIVND in the germline V gene (reference sequence). The CDR3 has 16 residues.

This chain joins TRBV7-9 and TRBJ2-7, with D possibly matching TRBD2 (5 bases). This CDR3 has 14 amino acids. Trimming took 0 bases from V and 6 from J, leaving 12 bases between them. Germline CDR1 is SEHNR and CDR2 is FQNEAQ (reference sequence). The CDR3 DNA is TGTGCCAGCAGCTTAGCGAGAGGTCGGGGCGAGCAGTACTTC. Its protein product is CASSLARGRGEQYF.

This rearrangement joins TRBV7-6 to TRBJ2-1, with 9 bases fitting TRBD2. The CDR3 is 15 amino acids. The ends lost 5 bases at V and 8 bases at J; junction bases unmatched: 10. Germline-derived CDR1 and CDR2 are SGHVS and FNYEAQ. The CDR3 DNA is TGTGCCAGCAGCCCTAGCGGGATTCCCCCCTATGAGCAGTTCTTC. Translation: CASSPSGIPPYEQFF.

The rearrangement uses TRBV28 and TRBJ2-2, with D maybe TRBD2 (5 bases). The CDR3 covers 15 residues. Trimming shortened V by 5 bases and J by 5 bases, and 15 bases separated the two germline ends. The germline CDR1 and CDR2 sequences are MDHEN and SYDVKM. This CDR3 reads CASSDVKRLTGELFF. CDR3 sequence (DNA): TGTGCCAGCAGTGACGTAAAGCGGTTAACCGGGGAGCTGTTTTTT. Based on the CDR3 plus reference TRBV28 and TRBJ2-2, the full variable domain is DVKVTQSSRYLVKRTGEKVFLECVQDMDHENMFWYRQDPGLGLRLIYFSYDVKMKEKGDIPEGYSVSREKKERFSLILESASTNQTSMYLCASSDVKRLTGELFFGEGSRLTVL.

The rearrangement joins TRBV7-9 to TRBJ2-7, with TRBD2 matching 12 bases. CDR3 length: 17 amino acids. V shed 1 base and J 3 bases; nucleotides not matched to a gene: 7. In germline, CDR1 is SEHNR, CDR2 FQNEAQ (reference sequence). CDR3 DNA: TGTGCCAGCAGCTTAGTGGTTGGACTAGCGGGACACTACGAGCAGTACTTC. This sequence encodes CASSLVVGLAGHYEQYF. The whole variable domain, filled in from reference TRBV7-9 and TRBJ2-7, reads DTGVSQNPRHKITKRGQNVTFRCDPISEHNRLYWYRQTLGQGPEFLTYFQNEAQLEKSRLLSDRFSAERPKGSFSTLEIQRTEQGDSAMYLCASSLVVGLAGHYEQYFGPGTRLTVT.